Presented here are 10 T cell receptor beta chains from one specimen sequenced in a study of shared clonotypes between healthy human individuals. Assay: immunoSEQ multiplex PCR; the TCRdb copy retains only in-frame clones and omits some. The sample has some 2.1 million clones; 90% to 95% are singletons. Source material: naive CD4+ T cells sorted from blood. Subset in this sample: CD45RA+ positively selected. The receptors derive from a man aged 18 to 30 in good health.

The chain recombines TRBV5-1 with TRBJ2-2, with 14 bases fitting TRBD2. Germline V gene lookup returns CDR1 SGHRS and CDR2 YFSETQ. V shed 3 bases and J 2 bases; nucleotides not matched to a gene: 6. The CDR3 sequence is 18 residues long. The CDR3 sequence: CASSSSTSGRVNTGELFF. CDR3 in DNA: TGCGCCAGCAGCTCCTCGACTAGCGGGAGGGTTAACACCGGGGAGCTGTTTTTT.

The chain couples TRBV2 to TRBJ2-7; TRBD1 matches at 9 bases. The CDR3 runs to 15 residues. V gave up 5 bases and J gave up 3 bases; unmatched junction bases: 8. CDR1 is SNHLY and CDR2 is FYNNEI in the germline V gene. CDR3 in amino acids: CASSIGGTGNYEQYF. DNA for the CDR3: TGTGCCAGCAGTATCGGCGGGACAGGGAACTACGAGCAGTACTTC.

The chain employs TRBV6-5 and TRBJ1-2; TRBD1 aligns across 9 bases. This CDR3 spans 12 amino acids. Trimming took 8 bases from V and 9 from J; bases not matched to a gene: 7. Germline CDR1 MNHEY, CDR2 SVGAGI. The DNA of the CDR3 is TGTGCCAGCGCCCGGGACAGGGAACGCTACACCTTC. This sequence encodes CASARDRERYTF.

V gene TRBV19 combines with J gene TRBJ1-2; D ambiguous. Looked up from germline, CDR1 is LNHDA and CDR2 is SQIVND (reference sequence). This CDR3 is 17 amino acids long. The V gene lost 3 bases and the J gene lost 3 bases, with 20 bases spanning the gap. The CDR3 bases are TGTGCCAGTAGTATGTCCGTCGGAAGCCTAGGACACTATGGCTACACCTTC. It codes for CASSMSVGSLGHYGYTF.

V and J are TRBV18 and TRBJ1-1; D not certain. With 2 bases removed from V and 4 bases from J, the gap between germline ends came to 14 bases. The CDR3 length is 15 residues. CDR1 is KGHSH, CDR2 LQKENI, per germline. CDR3 in amino acids: CASSPNSGGVTEAFF. CDR3 nucleotides: TGTGCCAGCTCACCAAACTCTGGAGGTGTCACTGAAGCTTTCTTT.

The rearrangement joins TRBV10-3 to TRBJ2-5; no definite D call. Trimming stripped 4 bases from V and 3 bases from J, with 6 bases between. This CDR3 has 12 amino acids. Germline CDR1 is ENHRY and CDR2 is SYGVKD. CDR3 amino acids: CAISATEETQYF. The CDR3 region has the DNA TGTGCCATCAGTGCCACAGAAGAGACCCAGTACTTC.

The chain uses TRBV15 and TRBJ2-7; D not resolved. This CDR3 comprises 15 residues. Germline V gene data show CDR1 as LNHNV and CDR2 as YYDKDF (reference sequence). Trimming pared 1 base from V and 0 bases from J, leaving 10 bases between. The CDR3 here is CATSRVLIGSYEQYF. CDR3 coding DNA: TGTGCCACCAGCAGAGTACTGATTGGCTCCTACGAGCAGTACTTC.

V and J are TRBV20-1 and TRBJ1-2, with unresolved D. CDR1 is DFQATT, CDR2 SNEGSKA, per germline (reference sequence). V lost 7 bases to trimming and J lost 0 bases, with 6 bases between them. The CDR3 runs 11 residues. Written as DNA, the CDR3 is TGCAGTGGTAACACTAACTATGGCTACACCTTC. This translates into CSGNTNYGYTF.

The V and J genes are TRBV30 and TRBJ2-3; D not certain. Trimming cost V 0 bases and J 4 bases, with 11 bases left between them. The CDR3 has 14 amino acids. Germline V gives CDR1 GTSNPN, CDR2 SVGIG (reference sequence). CDR3 region: CAWSVRSQADTQYF. CDR3 coding DNA: TGTGCCTGGAGTGTAAGGAGTCAGGCAGATACGCAGTATTTT.

The chain carries TRBV10-3 and TRBJ2-7; possible D gene TRBD1, 5 bases. V was cut by 11 bases and J by 4 bases, with 18 bases left in between. Germline values: CDR1 ENHRY, CDR2 SYGVKD. The CDR3 contains 13 residues. Here the CDR3 reads CASTSGSTYEQYF. DNA of the CDR3: TGTGCCTCCACCTCAGGGTCTACTTACGAGCAGTACTTC.